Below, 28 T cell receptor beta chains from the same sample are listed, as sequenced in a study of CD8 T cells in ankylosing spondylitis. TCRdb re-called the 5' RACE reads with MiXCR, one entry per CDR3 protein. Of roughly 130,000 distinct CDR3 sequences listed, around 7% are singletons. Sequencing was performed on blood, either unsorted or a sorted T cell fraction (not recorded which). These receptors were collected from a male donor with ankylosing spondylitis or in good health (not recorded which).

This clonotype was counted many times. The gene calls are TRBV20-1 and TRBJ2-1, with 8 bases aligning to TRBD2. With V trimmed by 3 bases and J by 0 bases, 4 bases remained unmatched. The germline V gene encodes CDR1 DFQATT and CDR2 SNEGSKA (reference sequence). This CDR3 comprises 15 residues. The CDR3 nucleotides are TGCAGTGCTAGTGAGGCGGGGGGCTCCTACAATGAGCAGTTCTTC. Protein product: CSASEAGGSYNEQFF.

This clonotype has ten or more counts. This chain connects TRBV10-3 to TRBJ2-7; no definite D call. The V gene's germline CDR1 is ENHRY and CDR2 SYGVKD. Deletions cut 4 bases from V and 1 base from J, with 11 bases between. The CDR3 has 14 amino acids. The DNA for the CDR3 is TGTGCCATCAGTGTTCAGGCAGCATCCTACGAGCAGTACTTC. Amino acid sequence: CAISVQAASYEQYF.

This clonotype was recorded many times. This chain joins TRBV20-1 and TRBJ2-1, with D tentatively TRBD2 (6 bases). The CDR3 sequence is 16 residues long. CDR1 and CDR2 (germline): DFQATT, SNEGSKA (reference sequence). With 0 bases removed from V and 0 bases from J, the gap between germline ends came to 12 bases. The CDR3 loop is CSAREAPGSSYNEQFF. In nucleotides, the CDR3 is TGCAGTGCTAGAGAAGCGCCCGGGAGCTCCTACAATGAGCAGTTCTTC.

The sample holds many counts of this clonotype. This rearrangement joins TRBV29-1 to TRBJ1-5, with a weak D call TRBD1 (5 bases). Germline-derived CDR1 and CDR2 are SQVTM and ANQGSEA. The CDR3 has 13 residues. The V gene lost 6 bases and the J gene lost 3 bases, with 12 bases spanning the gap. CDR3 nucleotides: TGCAGCGTGGGGCAGGAGGTCAATCAGCCCCAGCATTTT. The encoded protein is CSVGQEVNQPQHF. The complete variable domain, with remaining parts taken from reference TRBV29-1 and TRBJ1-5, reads SAVISQKPSRDICQRGTSLTIQCQVDSQVTMMFWYRQQPGQSLTLIATANQGSEATYESGFVIDKFPISRPNLTFSTLTVSNMSPEDSSIYLCSVGQEVNQPQHFGDGTRLSIL.

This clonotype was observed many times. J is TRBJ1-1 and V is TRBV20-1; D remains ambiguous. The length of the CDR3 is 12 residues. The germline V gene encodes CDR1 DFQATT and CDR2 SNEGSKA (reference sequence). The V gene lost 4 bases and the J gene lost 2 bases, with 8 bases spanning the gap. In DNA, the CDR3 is TGCAGTGCTACTCAGGATAACACTGAAGCTTTCTTT. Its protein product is CSATQDNTEAFF.

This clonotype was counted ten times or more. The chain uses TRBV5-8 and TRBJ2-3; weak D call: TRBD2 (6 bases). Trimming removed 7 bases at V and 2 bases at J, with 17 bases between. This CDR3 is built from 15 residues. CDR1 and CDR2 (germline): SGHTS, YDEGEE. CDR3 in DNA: TGTGCCAGCGGAGGGAGAGTAGCCGACACAGATACGCAGTATTTT. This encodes CASGGRVADTDTQYF. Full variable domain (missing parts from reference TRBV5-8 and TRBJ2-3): EAGVTQSPTHLIKTRGQQATLRCSPISGHTSVYWYQQALGLGLQFLLWYDEGEERNRGNFPPRFSGRQFPNYSSELNVNALELEDSALYLCASGGRVADTDTQYFGPGTRLTVL.

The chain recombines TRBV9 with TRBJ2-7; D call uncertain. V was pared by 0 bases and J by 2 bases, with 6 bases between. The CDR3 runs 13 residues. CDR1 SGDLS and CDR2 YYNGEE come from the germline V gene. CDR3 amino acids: CASSVALAYEQYF. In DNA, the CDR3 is TGTGCCAGCAGCGTAGCTTTGGCCTACGAGCAGTACTTC.

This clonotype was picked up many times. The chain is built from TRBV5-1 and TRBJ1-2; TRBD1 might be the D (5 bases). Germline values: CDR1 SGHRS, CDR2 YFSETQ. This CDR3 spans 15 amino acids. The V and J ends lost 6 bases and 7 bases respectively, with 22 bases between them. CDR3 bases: TGCGCCAGCACTTTAGACAGCGTGTATTCGCGTGGCTACACCTTC. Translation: CASTLDSVYSRGYTF.

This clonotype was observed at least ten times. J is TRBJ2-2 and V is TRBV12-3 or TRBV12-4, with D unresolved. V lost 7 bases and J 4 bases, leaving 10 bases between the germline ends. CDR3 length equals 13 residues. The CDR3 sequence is CASTLTTTGELFF. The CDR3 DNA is TGTGCCAGCACCCTCACTACCACCGGGGAGCTGTTTTTT.

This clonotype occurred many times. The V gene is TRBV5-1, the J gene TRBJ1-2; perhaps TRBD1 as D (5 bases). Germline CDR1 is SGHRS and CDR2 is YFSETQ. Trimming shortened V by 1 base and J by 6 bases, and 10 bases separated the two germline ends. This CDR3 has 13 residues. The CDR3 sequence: CASSLLGQNGYTF. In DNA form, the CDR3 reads TGCGCCAGCAGCTTGTTGGGGCAGAATGGCTACACCTTC.

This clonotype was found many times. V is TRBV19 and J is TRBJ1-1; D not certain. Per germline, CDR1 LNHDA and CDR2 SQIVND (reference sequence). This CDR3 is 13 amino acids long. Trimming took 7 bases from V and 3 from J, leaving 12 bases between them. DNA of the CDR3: TGTGCCAGTACTCCTGCCCCAGACACTGAAGCTTTCTTT. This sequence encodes CASTPAPDTEAFF. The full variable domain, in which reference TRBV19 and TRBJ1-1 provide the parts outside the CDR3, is DGGITQSPKYLFRKEGQNVTLSCEQNLNHDAMYWYRQDPGQGLRLIYYSQIVNDFQKGDIAEGYSVSREKKESFPLTVTSAQKNPTAFYLCASTPAPDTEAFFGQGTRLTVV.

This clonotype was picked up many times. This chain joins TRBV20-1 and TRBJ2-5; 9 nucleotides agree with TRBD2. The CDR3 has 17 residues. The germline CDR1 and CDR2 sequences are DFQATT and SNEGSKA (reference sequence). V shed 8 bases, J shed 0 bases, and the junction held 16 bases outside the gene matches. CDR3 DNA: TGCAGTCCTAAGGTGAACGAACTAGCGGGCGACCAAGAGACCCAGTACTTC. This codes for CSPKVNELAGDQETQYF.

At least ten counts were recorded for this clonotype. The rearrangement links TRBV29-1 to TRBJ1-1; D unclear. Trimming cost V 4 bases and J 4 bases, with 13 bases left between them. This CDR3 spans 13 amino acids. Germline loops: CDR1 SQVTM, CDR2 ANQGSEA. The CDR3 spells CSVGSSSGTEAFF. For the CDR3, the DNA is TGCAGCGTTGGCAGCAGTAGTGGCACTGAAGCTTTCTTT. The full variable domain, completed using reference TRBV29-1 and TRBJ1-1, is SAVISQKPSRDICQRGTSLTIQCQVDSQVTMMFWYRQQPGQSLTLIATANQGSEATYESGFVIDKFPISRPNLTFSTLTVSNMSPEDSSIYLCSVGSSSGTEAFFGQGTRLTVV.

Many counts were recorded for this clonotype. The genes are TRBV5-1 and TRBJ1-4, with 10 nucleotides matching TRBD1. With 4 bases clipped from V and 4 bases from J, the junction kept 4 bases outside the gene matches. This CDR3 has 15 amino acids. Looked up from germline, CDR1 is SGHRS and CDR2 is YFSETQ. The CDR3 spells CASSLGQGNNEKLFF. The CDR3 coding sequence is TGCGCCAGCAGCCTGGGACAGGGGAATAATGAAAAACTGTTTTTT.

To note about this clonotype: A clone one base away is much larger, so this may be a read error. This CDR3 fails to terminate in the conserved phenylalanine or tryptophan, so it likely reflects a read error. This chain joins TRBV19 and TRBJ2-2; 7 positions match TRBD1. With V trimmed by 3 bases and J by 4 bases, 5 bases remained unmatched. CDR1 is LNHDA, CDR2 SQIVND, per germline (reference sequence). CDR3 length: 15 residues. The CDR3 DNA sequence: TGTGCCAGTAGTATCTCAGGGGGTACCACCGGGGAGCTGTTTTCT. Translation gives CASSISGGTTGELFS.

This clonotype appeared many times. This CDR3 is CSASRTGAALNEKLFF. In nucleotides, the CDR3 is TGCAGTGCTAGCCGGACAGGGGCCGCCTTAAATGAAAAACTGTTTTTT. The V and J genes are TRBV20-1 and TRBJ1-4, with 9 bases that match TRBD1. The CDR3 contains 16 residues. Germline V gives CDR1 DFQATT, CDR2 SNEGSKA (reference sequence). Trimming cost V 3 bases and J 5 bases; bases outside gene matches: 10.

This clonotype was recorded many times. In DNA form, the CDR3 reads TGTGCCACCAGTGATTCTCCCCGTGGAGGGGTTTTTGGCGAGCAGTACTTC. This sequence encodes CATSDSPRGGVFGEQYF. The gene calls are TRBV24-1 and TRBJ2-7, with a tentative D call TRBD2 (6 bases). V lost 2 bases, J lost 6 bases, and 22 bases lay in between. The germline CDR1 and CDR2 sequences are KGHDR and SFDVKD. The CDR3 spans 17 residues.

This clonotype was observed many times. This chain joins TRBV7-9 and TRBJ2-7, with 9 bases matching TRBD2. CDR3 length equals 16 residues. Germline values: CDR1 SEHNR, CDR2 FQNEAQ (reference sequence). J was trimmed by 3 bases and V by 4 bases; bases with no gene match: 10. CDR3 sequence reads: CASSSTRGTSFYEQYF. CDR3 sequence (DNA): TGTGCCAGCAGCTCGACTCGGGGGACTAGCTTCTACGAGCAGTACTTC.

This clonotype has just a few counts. The DNA of the CDR3 is TGCAGCGTTACCAGGGGGTCCGGGGAGCTGTTTTTT. The encoded protein is CSVTRGSGELFF. V is TRBV29-1 and J is TRBJ2-2, with TRBD1 matching over 7 bases. Germline V gene sequence: CDR1 SQVTM, CDR2 ANQGSEA. Trimming removed 5 bases from V and 6 bases from J; junction bases left unmatched: 3. CDR3 length: 12 residues.

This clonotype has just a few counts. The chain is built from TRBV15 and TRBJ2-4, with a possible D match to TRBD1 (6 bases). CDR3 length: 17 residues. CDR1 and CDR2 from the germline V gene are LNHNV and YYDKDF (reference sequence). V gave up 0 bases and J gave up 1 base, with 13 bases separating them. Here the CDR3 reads CATSRDRQGLAKNIQYF. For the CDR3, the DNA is TGTGCCACCAGCAGAGATAGGCAGGGGCTGGCCAAAAACATTCAGTACTTC.

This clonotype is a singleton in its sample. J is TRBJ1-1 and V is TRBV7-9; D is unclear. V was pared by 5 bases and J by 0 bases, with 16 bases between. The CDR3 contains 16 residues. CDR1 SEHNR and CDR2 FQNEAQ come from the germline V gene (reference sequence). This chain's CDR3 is CASSTYGRKMNTEAFF. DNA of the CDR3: TGTGCCAGCAGCACATACGGCCGGAAAATGAACACTGAAGCTTTCTTT.

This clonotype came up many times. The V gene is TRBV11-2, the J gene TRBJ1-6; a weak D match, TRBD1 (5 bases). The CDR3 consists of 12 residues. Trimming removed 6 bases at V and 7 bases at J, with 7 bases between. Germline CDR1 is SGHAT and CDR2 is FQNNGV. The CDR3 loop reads CASRDRNSPLHF. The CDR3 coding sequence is TGTGCCAGCAGAGACAGAAATTCACCCCTCCACTTT.

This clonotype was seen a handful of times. CDR3 DNA: TGCGCCAGCAGCCCTGGGGCTGTTTCGGTCGGGGACAGGGTCTACGAGCAGTACTTC. It yields the protein CASSPGAVSVGDRVYEQYF. This chain connects TRBV5-1 to TRBJ2-7; 9 bases fit TRBD1. The CDR3 sequence is 19 residues long. Looked up from germline, CDR1 is SGHRS and CDR2 is YFSETQ. J gave up 3 bases and V 4 bases, and 20 bases lay outside the gene matches. The variable domain in full, completed from reference TRBV5-1 and TRBJ2-7, reads KAGVTQTPRYLIKTRGQQVTLSCSPISGHRSVSWYQQTPGQGLQFLFEYFSETQRNKGNFPGRFSGRQFSNSRSEMNVSTLELGDSALYLCASSPGAVSVGDRVYEQYFGPGTRLTVT.

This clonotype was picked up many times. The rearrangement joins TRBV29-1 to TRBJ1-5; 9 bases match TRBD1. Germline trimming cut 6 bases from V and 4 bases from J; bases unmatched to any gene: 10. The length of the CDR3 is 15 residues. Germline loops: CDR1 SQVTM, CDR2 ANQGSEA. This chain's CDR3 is CSVTPGQGSNQPQHF. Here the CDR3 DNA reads TGCAGCGTCACTCCGGGACAGGGAAGTAATCAGCCCCAGCATTTT.

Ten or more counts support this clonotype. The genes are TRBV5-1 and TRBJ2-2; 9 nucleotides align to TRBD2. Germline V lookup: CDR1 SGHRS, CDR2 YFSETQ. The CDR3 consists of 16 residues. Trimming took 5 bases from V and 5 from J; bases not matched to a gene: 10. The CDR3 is CASRKTLAGSTGELFF. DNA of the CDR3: TGCGCCAGCAGGAAAACCCTAGCGGGGTCGACCGGGGAGCTGTTTTTT. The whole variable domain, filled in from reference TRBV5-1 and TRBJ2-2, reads KAGVTQTPRYLIKTRGQQVTLSCSPISGHRSVSWYQQTPGQGLQFLFEYFSETQRNKGNFPGRFSGRQFSNSRSEMNVSTLELGDSALYLCASRKTLAGSTGELFFGEGSRLTVL.

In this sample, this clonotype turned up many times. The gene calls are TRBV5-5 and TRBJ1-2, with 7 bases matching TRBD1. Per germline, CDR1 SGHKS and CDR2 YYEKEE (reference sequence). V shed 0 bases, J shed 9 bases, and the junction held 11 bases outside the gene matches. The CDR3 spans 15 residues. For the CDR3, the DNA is TGTGCCAGCAGCTTGGCGCCCGACAGGGCTTATCGCTACACCTTC. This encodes CASSLAPDRAYRYTF.

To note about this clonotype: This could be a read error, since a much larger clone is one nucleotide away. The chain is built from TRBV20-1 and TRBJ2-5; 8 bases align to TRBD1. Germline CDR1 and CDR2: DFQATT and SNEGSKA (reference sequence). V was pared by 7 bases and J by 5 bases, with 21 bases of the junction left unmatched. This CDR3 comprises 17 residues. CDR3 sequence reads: CSERAVQGVKHVETQYF. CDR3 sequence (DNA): TGCAGTGAAAGGGCGGTACAGGGGGTTAAACACGTGGAGACCCAGTACTTC.

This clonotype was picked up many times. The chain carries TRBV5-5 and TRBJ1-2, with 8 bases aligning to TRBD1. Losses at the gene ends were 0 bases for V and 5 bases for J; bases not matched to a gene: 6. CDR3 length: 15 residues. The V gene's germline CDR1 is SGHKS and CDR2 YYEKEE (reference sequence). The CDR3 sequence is CASSLVGTGGYGYTF. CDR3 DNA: TGTGCCAGCAGCTTGGTTGGGACAGGCGGGTATGGCTACACCTTC.